Listed here are 16 T cell receptor beta chains from one sample, sequenced in a study of shared clonotypes between healthy human individuals. Generated by immunoSEQ multiplex PCR, the TCRdb table keeps only in-frame clones and is missing some. The sample consists of some 200,000 clones, approximately 92% of them appearing once. Source material: naive CD4+ T cells sorted from blood. The subset here: CD45RA+ positively selected. The origin of the receptors is a young woman in good health.

This rearrangement joins TRBV28 to TRBJ2-5; no firm D call. The assigned J gene may be wrong: the sequence end matches TRBJ2-7 better. The CDR3 is 11 amino acids. Germline assignment: CDR1 MDHEN and CDR2 SYDVKM. CDR3 sequence: CASSSSYEQYF. DNA for the CDR3: TGTGCCAGCAGTTCATCCTACGAGCAGTACTTC.

The chain couples TRBV5-1 to TRBJ1-5; possible D gene TRBD1, 5 bases. V lost 0 bases and J 7 bases, leaving 11 bases between the germline ends. Germline CDR1 is SGHRS and CDR2 is YFSETQ. The CDR3 spans 14 residues. CDR3 loop: CASSLGGGAQPQHF. In DNA, the CDR3 is TGCGCCAGCAGCTTGGGCGGTGGGGCGCAGCCCCAGCATTTT. The variable domain in full, completed from reference TRBV5-1 and TRBJ1-5, reads KAGVTQTPRYLIKTRGQQVTLSCSPISGHRSVSWYQQTPGQGLQFLFEYFSETQRNKGNFPGRFSGRQFSNSRSEMNVSTLELGDSALYLCASSLGGGAQPQHFGDGTRLSIL.

The rearrangement uses TRBV7-9 and TRBJ2-2; 7 positions match TRBD2. The CDR3 extends over 13 amino acids. The V gene's germline CDR1 is SEHNR and CDR2 FQNEAQ (reference sequence). Unmatched junction bases numbered 2, after V lost 5 bases and J lost 5 bases. The DNA of the CDR3 is TGTGCCAGCAGCAATAGCGGGACCGGGGAGCTGTTTTTT. Its translation: CASSNSGTGELFF.

The chain couples TRBV29-1 to TRBJ2-3, with TRBD2 matching over 13 bases. V was clipped by 4 bases and J by 3 bases; unmatched bases: 7. The CDR3 is 16 residues long. Germline CDR1 and CDR2: SQVTM and ANQGSEA. The DNA of the CDR3 is TGCAGCGTTGGAGGACTAGCGGGAGACGGGACAGATACGCAGTATTTT. It encodes CSVGGLAGDGTDTQYF.

The rearrangement links TRBV6-6 to TRBJ2-7; D gene uncertain. Germline V gene data show CDR1 as MNHNY and CDR2 as SVGAGI (reference sequence). The CDR3 sequence is 10 residues long. Deletions cut 3 bases from V and 6 bases from J, with 3 bases between. CDR3 DNA: TGTGCCAGCAGTTATGTCGAGCAGTACTTC. Translating gives CASSYVEQYF.

V gene TRBV4-1 combines with J gene TRBJ2-5; D gene unclear. The better agreement between TRBJ2-7 and the DNA end casts doubt on the J call. This CDR3 is 14 amino acids long. Germline V gives CDR1 MGHRA, CDR2 YSYEKL. The CDR3: CASSQDRRIYEQYF. CDR3 bases: TGCGCCAGCAGCCAAGATAGAAGGATTTACGAGCAGTACTTC.

The V gene is TRBV11-2, the J gene TRBJ2-3; 11 nucleotides align to TRBD2. This CDR3 spans 16 amino acids. The ends lost 5 bases at V and 2 bases at J; junction bases unmatched: 6. CDR1 is SGHAT and CDR2 is FQNNGV in the germline V gene. In DNA form, the CDR3 reads TGTGCCAGCAGCCTGAGACTAGCGGGGCCCACAGATACGCAGTATTTT. The encoded protein is CASSLRLAGPTDTQYF.

A word on this clone: This specimen includes other DNA sequences encoding the same CDR3. The chain employs TRBV5-1 and TRBJ2-7; unclear D gene. Germline V CDR1 and CDR2: SGHRS, YFSETQ. The CDR3 is made up of 12 amino acids. V lost 0 bases, J lost 7 bases, and 8 bases lay in between. The CDR3 spells CASSLEGNEQYF. The CDR3 region has the DNA TGCGCCAGCAGCTTGGAAGGGAATGAGCAGTACTTC.

The chain combines TRBV5-1 with TRBJ2-7; 7 bases match TRBD1. V lost 4 bases to trimming and J lost 4 bases; unmatched junction nucleotides: 8. The CDR3 sequence is 14 residues long. The V gene's germline CDR1 is SGHRS and CDR2 YFSETQ. The CDR3 sequence is CASSRGQTAYEQYF. The CDR3 bases are TGCGCCAGCAGCAGGGGACAGACCGCGTACGAGCAGTACTTC.

The chain combines TRBV5-4 with TRBJ2-3, with 10 bases lining up with TRBD1. The CDR3 consists of 15 residues. After removal of 4 bases from V and 4 bases from J, the junction contained 6 bases not matched to a gene. Germline CDR1 SGHNT, CDR2 YYREEE (reference sequence). CDR3 DNA: TGTGCCAGCAGCGCCCGGGACAGGGGTCCAGATACGCAGTATTTT. Protein sequence: CASSARDRGPDTQYF.

The CDR3, as DNA: TGTGCCAGCAGCGTACAGGGGATTAGCTACAATGAGCAGTTCTTC. Its protein product is CASSVQGISYNEQFF. The J gene is TRBJ2-1, the V gene TRBV9; D possibly corresponds to TRBD1 (6 bases). The length of the CDR3 is 15 residues. The germline V and J ends were trimmed by 1 base and 3 bases, with 11 bases remaining between them. Germline CDR1 is SGDLS and CDR2 is YYNGEE.

This clone was detected only once. The J gene is TRBJ2-7, the V gene TRBV18, with TRBD1 matching over 9 bases. V lost 3 bases to trimming and J lost 7 bases; unmatched junction nucleotides: 13. Per germline, CDR1 KGHSH and CDR2 LQKENI. The CDR3 sequence is 16 residues long. In DNA form, the CDR3 reads TGTGCCAGCTCACCGCCTTCTACAGGGGGCTGGTTTGAGCAGTACTTC. Translating gives CASSPPSTGGWFEQYF.

J is TRBJ2-2 and V is TRBV28; D unclear. This CDR3 contains 12 residues. Trimming shortened V by 5 bases and J by 5 bases, and 6 bases separated the two germline ends. In germline, CDR1 is MDHEN, CDR2 SYDVKM. The CDR3 nucleotides are TGTGCCAGCAGTCTCCTGACCGGGGAGCTGTTTTTT. Residues: CASSLLTGELFF.

The V gene is TRBV28, the J gene TRBJ1-5; tentative D call: TRBD1 (5 bases). Germline-derived CDR1 and CDR2 are MDHEN and SYDVKM. CDR3 length equals 14 residues. The germline V and J ends were trimmed by 8 bases and 5 bases, with 16 bases remaining between them. In nucleotides, the CDR3 is TGTGCCAGCTCCTTGGCCAGGGATGATCAGCCCCAGCATTTT. Its translation: CASSLARDDQPQHF.

This rearrangement joins TRBV28 to TRBJ1-5, with D unclear. CDR1 is MDHEN, CDR2 SYDVKM, per germline. The CDR3 contains 12 residues. The ends were cut back, 4 bases at V and 7 bases at J, with 8 bases in the middle. The CDR3 DNA follows: TGTGCCAGCAGTTGGGAAAGGCAGCCCCAGCATTTT. Translated: CASSWERQPQHF.

The rearrangement uses TRBV23-1 and TRBJ1-5, with no clear D. TRBV23-1 is annotated as an ORF whose role is uncertain. The length of the CDR3 is 17 residues. Trimming left V 0 bases short and J 3 bases short, with 15 bases between. CDR3 nucleotides: TGCGCCAGCAGTCAATCGATGGGAACAGAACCCAATCAGCCCCAGCATTTT. Its translation is CASSQSMGTEPNQPQHF.